This T cell receptor (beta chain) was recorded in a study of shared clonotypes between healthy human individuals. Comments on this clone: Its antigen remains unidentified.

Genomic DNA of each subset was evenly split across several immunoSEQ plates. Sequencing was performed with immunoSEQ multiplex PCR; in TCRdb, only in-frame clones are kept and a portion is missing. The sample gives around 1.4 million clones, around 98.5% of which show up once; about 0.4% is in the top ten. General observations from the study: Naive subsets usually exceeded memory subsets in estimated richness. It was expected that sequencing depth would affect clonotype sharing among donors.

Specimen: naive CD4+ T cells sorted from blood. As for subset: CD45RA+ positively selected. The receptor comes from a man aged 25-40 years in good health.

CDR3 residues: CASSLFWVTIPENEKLFF. The CDR3, as DNA: TGTGCCAGCAGTTTATTTTGGGTCACTATTCCGGAGAATGAAAAACTGTTTTTT. J is TRBJ1-4 and V is TRBV28; D uncertain. CDR1 and CDR2 from the germline V gene are MDHEN and SYDVKM. This CDR3 contains 18 residues. Trimming cost V 1 base and J 5 bases, with 20 bases left between them.